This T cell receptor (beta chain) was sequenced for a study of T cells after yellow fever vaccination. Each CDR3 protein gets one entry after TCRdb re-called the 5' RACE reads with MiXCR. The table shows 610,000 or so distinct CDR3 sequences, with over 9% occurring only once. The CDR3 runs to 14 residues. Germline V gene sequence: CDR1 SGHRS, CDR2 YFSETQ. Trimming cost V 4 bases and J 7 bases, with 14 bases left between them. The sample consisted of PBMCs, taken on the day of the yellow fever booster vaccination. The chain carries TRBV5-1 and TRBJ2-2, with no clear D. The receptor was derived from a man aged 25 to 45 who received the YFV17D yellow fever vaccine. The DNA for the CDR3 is TGCGCCAGCAGCGGTACGCGGAACGTCGGGGAGCTGTTTTTT. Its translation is CASSGTRNVGELFF.